These T cell receptor beta chains were read from a single sample in a study of PD-1 blockade in classical Hodgkin lymphoma. The data were produced by immunoSEQ multiplex PCR, yet TCRdb's version contains in-frame clones alone and is incomplete. Counted here are about 60,000 clones, more than 80% occurring once; the ten biggest clones make up roughly 8%. The sample was peripheral blood mononuclear cells (PBMCs), taken before the fourth cycle of nivolumab. The receptor set was obtained from a human donor with classical Hodgkin lymphoma. CDR3s include the opening cysteine and the closing phenylalanine or tryptophan. A D gene is named only where the DNA matches it firmly. Clone sizes are given selectively: once, few, many, or a class where the clone is expanded.

abundance: NA
j_gene: TRBJ1-1
v_gene: TRBV7-3
d_gene: NA
CDR3nt: TGTGCCAGCAGCTCGACGGGGGCCACTGAAGCTTTCTTT
CDR3aa: CASSSTGATEAFF

abundance: once
j_gene: TRBJ2-1
v_gene: TRBV27
d_gene: NA
CDR3nt: TGTGCCAGCAGTTTGGGTAATGAGCAGTTCTTC
CDR3aa: CASSLGNEQFF

abundance: once
j_gene: TRBJ1-1
v_gene: TRBV6-5
d_gene: NA
CDR3nt: TGTGCCAGCAGCTCCAAGGGTGTAGGTGAAGCTTTCTTT
CDR3aa: CASSSKGVGEAFF

abundance: NA
j_gene: TRBJ2-2
v_gene: TRBV28
d_gene: NA
CDR3nt: TGTGCCAGCAGCCTAACTAGGTGGGCCGGGGAGCTGTTTTTT
CDR3aa: CASSLTRWAGELFF

abundance: NA
j_gene: TRBJ2-3
v_gene: TRBV11-1
d_gene: NA
CDR3nt: TGTGCCAGCAGCGGGCAGATAGCTAGCACAGATACGCAGTATTTT
CDR3aa: CASSGQIASTDTQYF

abundance: NA
j_gene: TRBJ2-2
v_gene: TRBV13
d_gene: NA
CDR3nt: TGTGCCAGCAGCTACGGGTTGACCGGGACACCAAACACCGGGGAGCTGTTTTTT
CDR3aa: CASSYGLTGTPNTGELFF

abundance: NA
j_gene: TRBJ2-6
v_gene: TRBV5-1
d_gene: NA
CDR3nt: TGCGCCAGCAGCTTGGTAGGAGGCGGCTCTGGGGCCAACGTCCTGACTTTC
CDR3aa: CASSLVGGGSGANVLTF

abundance: NA
j_gene: TRBJ2-1
v_gene: TRBV14
d_gene: NA
CDR3nt: TGTGCCAGCAGCCAGGTAGCTAGCAGCAATGAGCAGTTCTTC
CDR3aa: CASSQVASSNEQFF

abundance: NA
j_gene: TRBJ2-7
v_gene: TRBV28
d_gene: TRBD2
CDR3nt: TGTGCCAGCAGCCCTAGCGGGAGAGATTACGAGCAGTACTTC
CDR3aa: CASSPSGRDYEQYF

abundance: NA
j_gene: TRBJ2-3
v_gene: TRBV18
d_gene: NA
CDR3nt: TGTGCCAGCTCACCACCGAACGGCGCAGATACGCAGTATTTT
CDR3aa: CASSPPNGADTQYF

abundance: once
j_gene: TRBJ2-5
v_gene: TRBV5-1
d_gene: NA
CDR3nt: TGCGCCAGCAGCGCCCAAGAGACCCAGTACTTC
CDR3aa: CASSAQETQYF

abundance: once
j_gene: TRBJ1-4
v_gene: TRBV28
d_gene: NA
CDR3nt: TGTGCCAGCAGTTTATTCAGCGGGGGGAATGAAAAACTGTTTTTT
CDR3aa: CASSLFSGGNEKLFF

abundance: NA
j_gene: TRBJ1-1
v_gene: TRBV7-2
d_gene: NA
CDR3nt: TGTGCCAGTGCCCAAATTGAAGCTTTCTTT
CDR3aa: CASAQIEAFF

abundance: NA
j_gene: TRBJ2-6
v_gene: TRBV28
d_gene: TRBD1
CDR3nt: TGTGCCAGCAGTACCAGGACAGGGTTGTTCAGCTCTGGGGCCAACGTCCTGACTTTC
CDR3aa: CASSTRTGLFSSGANVLTF

abundance: NA
j_gene: TRBJ1-3
v_gene: TRBV4-1
d_gene: NA
CDR3nt: TGCGCCAGCAGCCAAGATTTTCAGGGGACTGGAAACACCATATATTTT
CDR3aa: CASSQDFQGTGNTIYF

abundance: NA
j_gene: TRBJ2-3
v_gene: TRBV5-1
d_gene: NA
CDR3nt: TGCGCCAGCAGCTTGGAACAGAACACAGATACGCAGTATTTT
CDR3aa: CASSLEQNTDTQYF

abundance: NA
j_gene: TRBJ1-5
v_gene: TRBV2
d_gene: TRBD1
CDR3nt: TGTGCCAGCAAGTTTCCTGGGACAGTCCTTCAGCCCCAGCATTTT
CDR3aa: CASKFPGTVLQPQHF

abundance: NA
j_gene: TRBJ2-3
v_gene: TRBV2
d_gene: NA
CDR3nt: TGTGCCAGCACCGAGACGAGCGGAAGCACAGATACGCAGTATTTT
CDR3aa: CASTETSGSTDTQYF

abundance: NA
j_gene: TRBJ2-2
v_gene: TRBV5-4
d_gene: NA
CDR3nt: TGTGCCAGCAGCTTAACAGTGAACACCGGGGAGCTGTTTTTT
CDR3aa: CASSLTVNTGELFF

abundance: once
j_gene: TRBJ2-7
v_gene: TRBV28
d_gene: NA
CDR3nt: TGTGCCAGCAGTTCCTATGGGGGCGGGAGCCTTGTTTATTCCTACGAGCAGTACTTC
CDR3aa: CASSSYGGGSLVYSYEQYF

abundance: NA
j_gene: TRBJ1-3
v_gene: TRBV7-2
d_gene: NA
CDR3nt: TGTGCCAGCAGCTCTTTTCACCAGAGCTCTGGAAACACCATATATTTT
CDR3aa: CASSSFHQSSGNTIYF

abundance: many
j_gene: TRBJ2-7
v_gene: TRBV5-1
d_gene: TRBD1
CDR3nt: TGCGCCAGCAGACCCGGGACAGGGGGCGACGAGCAGTACTTC
CDR3aa: CASRPGTGGDEQYF